Included here is one T cell receptor beta chain sequence, with context. The antigen is undetermined. This entry comes from a study of CXCR3-negative and CXCR3-positive naive CD8 T cells. The germline CDR1 and CDR2 sequences are MRHNA and SNTAGT. The CDR3 length is 15 residues. It was by 5' RACE with UMI labels that the TRB cDNA libraries were prepared. After re-calling the 5' RACE reads, TCRdb lists one entry per CDR3 protein, DNA absent. Recorded for this sample: some 45,000 distinct CDR3 sequences. Study-wide results and caveats: Whereas memory cells differed, naive CXCR3-negative and CXCR3-positive cells shared similar TRBV-TRBJ usage. Most assays were run on fresh PBMCs (CXCR3 expression partially decreased after cryopreservation).

This clonotype was sampled from a human donor in good health. Some clones in this sample may be carry-over from other donors' samples. Sequenced sample: naive CXCR3- CD8+ T cells from blood. Subset: CD45RO-CCR7+CD27+CD95- naive CD8+ T cells lacking CXCR3 (TNR3-). V is TRBV6-4 and J is TRBJ2-1. The CDR3 sequence is CASSDVEAGYNEQFF.